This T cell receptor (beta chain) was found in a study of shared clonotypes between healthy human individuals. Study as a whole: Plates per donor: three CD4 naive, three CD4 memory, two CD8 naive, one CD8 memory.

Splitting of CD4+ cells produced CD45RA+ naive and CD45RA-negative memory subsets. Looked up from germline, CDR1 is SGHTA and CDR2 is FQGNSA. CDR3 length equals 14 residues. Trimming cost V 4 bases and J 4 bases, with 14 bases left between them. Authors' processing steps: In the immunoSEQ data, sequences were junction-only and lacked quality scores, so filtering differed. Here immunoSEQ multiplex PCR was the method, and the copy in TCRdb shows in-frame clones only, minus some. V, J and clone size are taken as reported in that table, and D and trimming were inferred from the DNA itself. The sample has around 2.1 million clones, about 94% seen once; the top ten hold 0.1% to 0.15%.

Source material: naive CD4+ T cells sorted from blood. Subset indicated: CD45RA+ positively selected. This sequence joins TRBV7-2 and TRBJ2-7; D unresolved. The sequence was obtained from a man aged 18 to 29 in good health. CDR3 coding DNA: TGTGCCAGCAGCTCCTCGGATAGAAAATACGAGCAGTACTTC. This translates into CASSSSDRKYEQYF.